This T cell receptor (beta chain) stems from a study of blood T cell repertoires in COVID-19. The overall study: T cells, B-cell-depleted T cells, or PBMCs supplied cDNA or gDNA.

As originally analysed: How many nucleated cells were present was estimated from reference gene primer amplification. Method: immunoSEQ multiplex PCR; TCRdb's copy keeps in-frame clones and lacks some. The V and J calls and the clone size are those of that table, but D and trimming were determined from the DNA. The profile shows approximately 280,000 clones, 80% to 90% of them singletons. The CDR3 runs 14 residues. The germline gives CDR1 ENHRY, CDR2 SYGVKD. V shed 2 bases, J shed 6 bases, and the junction held 3 bases outside the gene matches. This receptor was taken from a man in his forties with acute or convalescent COVID-19. Sequencing input: peripheral blood. This rearrangement joins TRBV10-3 to TRBJ2-2; 7 nucleotides line up with TRBD1. In DNA form, the CDR3 reads TGTGCCATCAGTGAGCCCCAGGGGGCCGGGGAGCTGTTTTTT. Translation: CAISEPQGAGELFF.